This T cell receptor beta chain was obtained from a study of CD8 T cells in ankylosing spondylitis. Findings and limits, study-wide: Reports of some motif variants in reactive arthritis synovial fluid and blood predate this one. In peripheral blood, disease-linked CD8+ clones occurred at relatively low frequencies. Apparently characteristic of ankylosing spondylitis blood was a TCR beta motif (roughly eight highly homologous variants).

Making the TCR beta libraries involved quantitative 5'-RACE with molecular barcodes. TCRdb re-analysed the 5' RACE reads in MiXCR, keeping a single row per CDR3 protein. The repertoire holds around 770,000 distinct CDR3 sequences, 12% seen once, with roughly 0.51% in the top ten. This clonotype was picked up a small number of times. Its antigen is still unknown. The V gene's germline CDR1 is DFQATT and CDR2 SNEGSKA (reference sequence). The V segment lost 5 bases and the J segment 0 bases; nucleotides outside the gene matches: 6. The CDR3 is 15 amino acids. This sequence originates from a male donor with ankylosing spondylitis. This chain joins TRBV20-1 and TRBJ2-2, with 7 bases fitting TRBD1. The sequenced material came from blood, either unsorted or a sorted T cell fraction (not recorded which). In nucleotides, the CDR3 is TGCAGTGCTCCTCGACAGGGCTCGAACACCGGGGAGCTGTTTTTT. It translates to CSAPRQGSNTGELFF.